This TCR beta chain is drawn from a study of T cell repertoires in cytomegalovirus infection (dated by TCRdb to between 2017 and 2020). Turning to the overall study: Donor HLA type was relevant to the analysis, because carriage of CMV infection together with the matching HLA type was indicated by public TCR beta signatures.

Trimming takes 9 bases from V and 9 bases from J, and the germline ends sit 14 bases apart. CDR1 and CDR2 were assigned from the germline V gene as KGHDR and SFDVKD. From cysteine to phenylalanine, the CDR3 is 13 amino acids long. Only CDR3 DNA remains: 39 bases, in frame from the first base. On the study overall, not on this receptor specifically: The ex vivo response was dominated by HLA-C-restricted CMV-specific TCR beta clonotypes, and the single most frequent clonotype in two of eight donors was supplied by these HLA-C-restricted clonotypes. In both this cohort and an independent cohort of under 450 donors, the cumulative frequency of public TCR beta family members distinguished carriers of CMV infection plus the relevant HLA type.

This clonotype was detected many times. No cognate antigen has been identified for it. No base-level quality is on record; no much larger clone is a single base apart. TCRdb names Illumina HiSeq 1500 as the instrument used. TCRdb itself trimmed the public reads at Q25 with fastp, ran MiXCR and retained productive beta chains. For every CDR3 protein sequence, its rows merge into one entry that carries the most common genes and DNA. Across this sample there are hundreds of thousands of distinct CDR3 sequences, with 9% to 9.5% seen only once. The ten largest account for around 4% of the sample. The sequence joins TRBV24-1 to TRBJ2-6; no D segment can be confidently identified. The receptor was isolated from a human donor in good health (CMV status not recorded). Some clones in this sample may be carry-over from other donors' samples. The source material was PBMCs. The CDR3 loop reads CATGHPGVNVLTF. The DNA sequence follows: TGTGCCACCGGCCATCCGGGTGTCAACGTCCTGACTTTC.